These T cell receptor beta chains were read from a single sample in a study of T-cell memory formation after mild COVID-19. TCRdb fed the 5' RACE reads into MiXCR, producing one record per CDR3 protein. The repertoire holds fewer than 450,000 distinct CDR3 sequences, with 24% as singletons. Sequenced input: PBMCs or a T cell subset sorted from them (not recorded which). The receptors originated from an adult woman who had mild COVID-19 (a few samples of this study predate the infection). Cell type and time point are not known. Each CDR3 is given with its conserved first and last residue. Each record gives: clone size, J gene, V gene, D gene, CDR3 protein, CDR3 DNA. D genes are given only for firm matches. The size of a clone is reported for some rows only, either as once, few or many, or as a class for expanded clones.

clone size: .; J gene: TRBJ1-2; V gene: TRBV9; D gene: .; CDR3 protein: CASSVATGGSFYGYTF; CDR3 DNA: TGTGCCAGCAGCGTAGCTACGGGGGGCTCCTTCTATGGCTACACCTTC
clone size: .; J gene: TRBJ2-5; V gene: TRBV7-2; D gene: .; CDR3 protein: CASSQRTGIQETQYF; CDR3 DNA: TGTGCCAGCAGCCAAAGAACAGGGATACAAGAGACCCAGTACTTC
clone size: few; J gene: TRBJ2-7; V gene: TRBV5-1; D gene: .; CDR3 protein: CASSSLARTESYEQYF; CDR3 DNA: TGCGCCAGCAGCTCCCTTGCAAGGACGGAATCCTACGAGCAGTACTTC
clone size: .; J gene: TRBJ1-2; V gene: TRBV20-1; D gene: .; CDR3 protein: CSARRQEDYGYTF; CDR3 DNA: TGCAGTGCTAGAAGACAGGAGGATTATGGCTACACCTTC
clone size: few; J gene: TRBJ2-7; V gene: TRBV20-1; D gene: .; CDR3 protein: CSATGTGSLTNYEQYF; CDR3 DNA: TGCAGTGCCACCGGCACAGGGAGTCTTACCAACTACGAGCAGTACTTC
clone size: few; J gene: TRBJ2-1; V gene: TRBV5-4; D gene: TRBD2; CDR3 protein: CASSLGVSGSNEQFF; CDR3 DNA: TGTGCCAGCAGCTTGGGGGTTAGCGGGTCAAATGAGCAGTTCTTC
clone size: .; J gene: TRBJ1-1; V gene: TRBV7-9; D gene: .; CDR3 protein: CASRPGWTEAFF; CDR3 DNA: TGTGCCAGCAGGCCCGGATGGACTGAAGCTTTCTTT
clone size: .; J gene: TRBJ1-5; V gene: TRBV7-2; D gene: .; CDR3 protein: CASSVTRDQPQHF; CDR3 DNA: TGTGCCAGCAGTGTGACCAGGGATCAGCCCCAGCATTTT
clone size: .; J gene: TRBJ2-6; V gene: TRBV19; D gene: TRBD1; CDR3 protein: CASSDRGGSGANVLTF; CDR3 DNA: TGTGCCAGTAGTGACAGGGGAGGCTCTGGGGCCAACGTCCTGACTTTC
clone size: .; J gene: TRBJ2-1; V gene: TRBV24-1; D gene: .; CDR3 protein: CATSVAGSDEQFF; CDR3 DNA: TGTGCCACCAGTGTGGCAGGGAGTGATGAGCAGTTCTTC
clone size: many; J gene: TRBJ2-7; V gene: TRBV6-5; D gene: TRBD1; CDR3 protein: CASSLDRVEQYF; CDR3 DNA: TGTGCCAGCAGCCTCGACAGGGTCGAGCAGTACTTC
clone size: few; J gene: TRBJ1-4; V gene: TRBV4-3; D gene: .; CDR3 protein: CASSQDQGIFNEKLFF; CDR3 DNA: TGCGCCAGCAGCCAAGATCAAGGGATTTTTAATGAAAAACTGTTTTTT
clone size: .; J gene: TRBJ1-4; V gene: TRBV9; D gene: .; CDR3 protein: CASSAQGRVVGEKLFF; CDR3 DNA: TGTGCCAGCAGCGCCCAGGGAAGGGTGGTAGGTGAAAAACTGTTTTTT
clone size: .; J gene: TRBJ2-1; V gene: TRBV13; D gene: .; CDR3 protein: CASLGQGEGNEQFF; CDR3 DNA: TGTGCCAGCCTCGGCCAGGGGGAGGGAAATGAGCAGTTCTTC
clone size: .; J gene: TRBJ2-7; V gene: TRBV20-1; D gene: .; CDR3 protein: CSVLRPLASYEQYF; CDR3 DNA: TGCAGTGTTCTGCGGCCGCTAGCGTCCTACGAGCAGTACTTC
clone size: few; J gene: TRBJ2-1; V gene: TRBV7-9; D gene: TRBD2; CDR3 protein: CASSGRLATEQFF; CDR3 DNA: TGTGCCAGCAGCGGTAGACTAGCTACTGAGCAGTTCTTC
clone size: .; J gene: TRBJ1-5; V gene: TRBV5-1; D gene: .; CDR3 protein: CASSPEMGLEPQHF; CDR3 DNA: TGCGCCAGCAGCCCGGAGATGGGCTTGGAGCCCCAGCATTTT
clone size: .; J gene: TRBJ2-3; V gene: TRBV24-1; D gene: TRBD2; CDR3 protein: CATSDLQLAGGNSGTDTQYF; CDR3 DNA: TGTGCCACCAGTGATTTACAACTAGCGGGAGGGAACTCGGGCACAGATACGCAGTATTTT
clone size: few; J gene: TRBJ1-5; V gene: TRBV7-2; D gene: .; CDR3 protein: CASSLRAGDQPQHF; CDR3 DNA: TGTGCCAGCAGCCTCAGGGCAGGGGATCAGCCCCAGCATTTT
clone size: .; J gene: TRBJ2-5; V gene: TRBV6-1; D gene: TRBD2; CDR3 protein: CASRPGGVQETQYF; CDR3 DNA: TGTGCCAGCAGACCGGGGGGGGTGCAAGAGACCCAGTACTTC
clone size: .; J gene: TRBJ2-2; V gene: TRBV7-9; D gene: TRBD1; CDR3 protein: CASSSPGTANTGELFF; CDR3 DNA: TGTGCCAGCAGCTCCCCCGGGACAGCGAACACCGGGGAGCTGTTTTTT
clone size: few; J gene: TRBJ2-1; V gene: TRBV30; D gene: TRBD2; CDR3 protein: CAGGRREGDEQFF; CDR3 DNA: TGTGCCGGGGGCAGGCGGGAGGGTGATGAGCAGTTCTTC
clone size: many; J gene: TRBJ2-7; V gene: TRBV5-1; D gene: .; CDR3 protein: CASSPPGTAAYEQYF; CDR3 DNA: TGCGCCAGCAGCCCACCCGGGACGGCCGCCTACGAGCAGTACTTC
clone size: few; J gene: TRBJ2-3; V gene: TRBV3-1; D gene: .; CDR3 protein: CASSQVLEQSQYF; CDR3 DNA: TGTGCCAGCAGCCAAGTGTTGGAACAATCGCAGTATTTT
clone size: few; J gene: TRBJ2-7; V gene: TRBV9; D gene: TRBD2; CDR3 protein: CASSTIGTSNEQYF; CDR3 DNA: TGTGCCAGCAGCACCATAGGGACTAGCAACGAGCAGTACTTC
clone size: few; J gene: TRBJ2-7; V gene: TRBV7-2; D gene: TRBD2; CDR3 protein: CASSSGLADGYEQYF; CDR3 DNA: TGTGCCAGCAGCTCGGGACTAGCTGACGGCTACGAGCAGTACTTC
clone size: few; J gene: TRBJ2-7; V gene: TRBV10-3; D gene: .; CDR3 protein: CAISEGHEQYF; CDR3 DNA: TGTGCCATCAGTGAGGGACATGAGCAGTACTTC
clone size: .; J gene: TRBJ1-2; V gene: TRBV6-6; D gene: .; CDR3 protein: CASTTVGDYGYTF; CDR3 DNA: TGTGCCAGCACCACCGTCGGGGACTATGGCTACACCTTC
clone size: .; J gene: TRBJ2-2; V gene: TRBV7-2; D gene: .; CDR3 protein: CASSFRGLEVSRELFF; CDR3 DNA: TGTGCCAGCAGCTTTAGAGGGTTGGAGGTGTCCAGGGAGCTGTTTTTT
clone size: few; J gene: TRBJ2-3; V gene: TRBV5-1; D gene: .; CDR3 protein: CASSFTTADTQYF; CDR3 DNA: TGCGCCAGCAGCTTTACGACTGCAGATACGCAGTATTTT
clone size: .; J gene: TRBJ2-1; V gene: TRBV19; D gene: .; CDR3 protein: CASSIVPGNEQFF; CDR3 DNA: TGTGCCAGTAGTATAGTGCCGGGGAATGAGCAGTTCTTC
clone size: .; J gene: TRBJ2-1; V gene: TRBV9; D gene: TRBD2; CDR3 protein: CASSEASGSYNEQFF; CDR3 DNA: TGTGCCAGCAGCGAAGCTAGCGGATCCTACAATGAGCAGTTCTTC